These 9 T cell receptor beta chains were all obtained from the same sample, sequenced in a study of graft-versus-host responses after intestinal transplantation. Profiling relied on immunoSEQ multiplex PCR, and the TCRdb table lists in-frame clones only, not all of them. Among approximately 74,000 clones listed, 80% to 95% were seen once. The specimen was PBMCs, collected 98 days after intestinal transplantation. Receptors originate from a human patient who received an intestinal transplant, so some T cells may come from the graft donor.

This chain links TRBV7-9 with TRBJ1-4; tentative D call: TRBD1 (6 bases). CDR3 length equals 16 residues. V lost 5 bases, J lost 7 bases, and 20 bases lay in between. CDR1 and CDR2 from the germline V gene are SEHNR and FQNEAQ (reference sequence). CDR3 protein: CASSPPSGGGTEKLFF. CDR3 in DNA: TGTGCCAGCAGCCCCCCGTCGGGAGGGGGGACTGAAAAACTGTTTTTT.

V usage is TRBV10-1 and J usage is TRBJ2-3; D gene ambiguous. Germline V gene lookup returns CDR1 WNHNN and CDR2 SYGVQD (reference sequence). V lost 0 bases and J 2 bases, leaving 6 bases between the germline ends. The length of the CDR3 is 14 residues. The CDR3 DNA reads TGCGCCAGCAGTGAGTCAAGGATCACAGATACGCAGTATTTT. Amino acids: CASSESRITDTQYF.

J is TRBJ1-2 and V is TRBV13; D unresolved. CDR3 length equals 12 residues. Deletions cut 5 bases from V and 3 bases from J, with 7 bases between. From germline, CDR1 is PRHDT and CDR2 FYEKMQ (reference sequence). The CDR3 coding sequence is TGTGCCAGCAGCGTTGGATACTATGGCTACACCTTC. It is translated as CASSVGYYGYTF.

The V gene is TRBV5-6, the J gene TRBJ2-7; 7 bases map to TRBD2. J gave up 3 bases and V 4 bases, and 7 bases lay outside the gene matches. Germline V lookup: CDR1 SGHDT, CDR2 YYEEEE. This CDR3 region has 14 residues. In DNA, the CDR3 is TGTGCCAGCAGCCACCCCACGGGGGGCTACGAGCAGTACTTC. Protein product: CASSHPTGGYEQYF.

The chain carries TRBV30 and TRBJ2-1, with D perhaps matching TRBD2 (5 bases). The CDR3 sequence is 15 residues long. Deletions cut 1 base from V and 4 bases from J, with 14 bases between. Germline V gene sequence: CDR1 GTSNPN, CDR2 SVGIG (reference sequence). The CDR3, as DNA: TGTGCCTGGAGTGATTGGAGGCATAAGTACAATGAGCAGTTCTTC. It encodes CAWSDWRHKYNEQFF.

This chain joins TRBV19 and TRBJ2-1, with TRBD2 matching over 10 bases. CDR3 length: 15 residues. CDR1 and CDR2 (germline): LNHDA, SQIVND (reference sequence). J lost 10 bases, V lost 3 bases, and 9 bases had no gene match. CDR3 DNA: TGTGCCAGTAGTATCACAGCGGGGGGGCCCGGGGAGCAGTTCTTC. Its translation is CASSITAGGPGEQFF. Based on the CDR3 plus reference TRBV19 and TRBJ2-1, the full variable domain is DGGITQSPKYLFRKEGQNVTLSCEQNLNHDAMYWYRQDPGQGLRLIYYSQIVNDFQKGDIAEGYSVSREKKESFPLTVTSAQKNPTAFYLCASSITAGGPGEQFFGPGTRLTVL.

This clone was picked up one time. The chain recombines TRBV6-4 with TRBJ2-6; D unresolved. CDR3 length: 18 residues. Trimming stripped 5 bases from V and 5 bases from J, with 22 bases between. Germline loops: CDR1 MRHNA, CDR2 SNTAGT. The CDR3 coding sequence is TGTGCCAGCAGTTATAAGCGCACACGACAAAGTCGGGCCAACGTCCTGACTTTC. It encodes CASSYKRTRQSRANVLTF.

The V gene is TRBV5-6, the J gene TRBJ2-1, with TRBD2 identical over 14 bases. The CDR3 spans 17 residues. CDR1 and CDR2 from the germline V gene are SGHDT and YYEEEE. V was clipped by 4 bases and J by 7 bases; unmatched bases: 10. CDR3 DNA: TGTGCCAGCAGCCCTCGACTAGCGGGGGGGCCTAGGAATGAGCAGTTCTTC. Protein sequence: CASSPRLAGGPRNEQFF.

The chain combines TRBV2 with TRBJ2-7, with D possibly matching TRBD2 (6 bases). CDR3 length equals 16 residues. V was pared by 6 bases and J by 4 bases, with 22 bases between. Germline assignment: CDR1 SNHLY and CDR2 FYNNEI. The CDR3 region is CASRHPPPRGFYEQYF. The CDR3 bases are TGTGCCAGCAGGCATCCTCCGCCCCGGGGGTTTTACGAGCAGTACTTC.